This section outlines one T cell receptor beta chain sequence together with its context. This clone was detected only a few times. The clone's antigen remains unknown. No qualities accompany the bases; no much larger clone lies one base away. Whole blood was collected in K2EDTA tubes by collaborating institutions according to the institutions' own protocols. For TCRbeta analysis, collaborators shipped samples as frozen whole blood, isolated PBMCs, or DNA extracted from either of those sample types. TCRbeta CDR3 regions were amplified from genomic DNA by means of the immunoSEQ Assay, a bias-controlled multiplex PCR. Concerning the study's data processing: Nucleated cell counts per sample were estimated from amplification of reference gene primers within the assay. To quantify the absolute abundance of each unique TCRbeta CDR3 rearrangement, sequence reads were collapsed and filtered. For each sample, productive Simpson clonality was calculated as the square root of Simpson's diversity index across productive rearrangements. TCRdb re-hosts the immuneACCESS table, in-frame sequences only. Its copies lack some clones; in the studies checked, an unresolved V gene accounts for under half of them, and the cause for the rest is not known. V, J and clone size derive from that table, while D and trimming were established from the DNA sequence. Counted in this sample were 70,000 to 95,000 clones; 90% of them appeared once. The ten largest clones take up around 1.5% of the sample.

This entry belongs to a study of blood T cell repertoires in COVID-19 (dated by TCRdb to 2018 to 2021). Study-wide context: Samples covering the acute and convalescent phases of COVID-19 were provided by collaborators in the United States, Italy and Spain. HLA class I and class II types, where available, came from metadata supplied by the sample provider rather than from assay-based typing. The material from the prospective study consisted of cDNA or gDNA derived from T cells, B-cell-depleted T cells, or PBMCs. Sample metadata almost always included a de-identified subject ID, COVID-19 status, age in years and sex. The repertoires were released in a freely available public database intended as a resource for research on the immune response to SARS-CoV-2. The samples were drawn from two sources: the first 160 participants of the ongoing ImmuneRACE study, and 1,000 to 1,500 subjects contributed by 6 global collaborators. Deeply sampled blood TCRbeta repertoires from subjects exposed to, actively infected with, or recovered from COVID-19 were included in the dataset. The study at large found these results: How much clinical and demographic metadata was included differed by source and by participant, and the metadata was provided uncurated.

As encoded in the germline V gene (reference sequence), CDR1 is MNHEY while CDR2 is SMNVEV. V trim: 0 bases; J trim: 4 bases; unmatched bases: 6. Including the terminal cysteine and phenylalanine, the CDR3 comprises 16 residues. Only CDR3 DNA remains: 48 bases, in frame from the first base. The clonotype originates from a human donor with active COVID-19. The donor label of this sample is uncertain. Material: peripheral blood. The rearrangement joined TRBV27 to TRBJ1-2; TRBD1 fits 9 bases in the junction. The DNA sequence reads TGTGCCAGCAGTTTATCACAGGGGGCGTTTGTCTATGGCTACACCTTC. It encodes CASSLSQGAFVYGYTF.